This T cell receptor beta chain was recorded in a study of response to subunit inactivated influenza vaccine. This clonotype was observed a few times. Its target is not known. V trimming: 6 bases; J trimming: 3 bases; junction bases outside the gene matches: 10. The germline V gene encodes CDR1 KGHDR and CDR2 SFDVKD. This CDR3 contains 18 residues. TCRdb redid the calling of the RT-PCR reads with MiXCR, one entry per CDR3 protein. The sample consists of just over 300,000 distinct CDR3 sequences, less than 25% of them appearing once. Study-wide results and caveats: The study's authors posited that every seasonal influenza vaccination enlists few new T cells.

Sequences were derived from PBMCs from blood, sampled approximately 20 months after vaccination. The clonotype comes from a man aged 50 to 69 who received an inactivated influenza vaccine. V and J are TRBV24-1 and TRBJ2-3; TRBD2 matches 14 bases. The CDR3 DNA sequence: TGTGCCACCAGTTCGACCCCGGGACTAGCGGGAGTGACAGATACGCAGTATTTT. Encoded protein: CATSSTPGLAGVTDTQYF.